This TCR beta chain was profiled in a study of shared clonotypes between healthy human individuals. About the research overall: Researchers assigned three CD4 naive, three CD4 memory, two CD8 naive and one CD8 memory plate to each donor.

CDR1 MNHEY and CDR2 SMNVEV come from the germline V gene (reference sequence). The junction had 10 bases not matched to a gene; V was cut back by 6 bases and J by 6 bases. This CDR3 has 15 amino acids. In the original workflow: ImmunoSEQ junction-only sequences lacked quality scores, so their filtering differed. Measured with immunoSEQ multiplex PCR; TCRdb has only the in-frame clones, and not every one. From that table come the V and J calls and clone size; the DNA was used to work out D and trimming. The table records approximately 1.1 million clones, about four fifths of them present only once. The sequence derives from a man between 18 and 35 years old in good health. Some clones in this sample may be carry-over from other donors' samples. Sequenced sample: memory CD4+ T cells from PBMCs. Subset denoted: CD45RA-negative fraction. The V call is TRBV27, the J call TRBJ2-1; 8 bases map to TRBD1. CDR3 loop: CASRTRDRFGNEQFF. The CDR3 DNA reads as TGTGCCAGCAGGACGAGGGACAGGTTCGGCAATGAGCAGTTCTTC.